This T cell receptor beta chain is from a study of cytomegalovirus exposure and HLA in healthy donors. The PCR was carried out with 60 Vbeta primers and 13 Jbeta primers. The data were produced by immunoSEQ multiplex PCR, yet TCRdb's version contains in-frame clones alone and is incomplete. The table shows fewer than 200,000 clones, with about four fifths occurring only once. Trimming took off 5 bases at V and 3 bases at J, with 23 bases between the two ends. This CDR3 comprises 17 residues. The V gene's germline CDR1 is SGHAT and CDR2 FQNNGV. The V call is TRBV11-2, the J call TRBJ2-7; the D gene is possibly TRBD1 (5 bases). The sequenced sample was PBMCs. The TCR sequence derives from a male donor in good health and CMV-seronegative. The CDR3 spells CASSHWKNIGQGYEQYF. For the CDR3, the DNA is TGTGCCAGCAGCCACTGGAAGAATATCGGGCAGGGCTACGAGCAGTACTTC.